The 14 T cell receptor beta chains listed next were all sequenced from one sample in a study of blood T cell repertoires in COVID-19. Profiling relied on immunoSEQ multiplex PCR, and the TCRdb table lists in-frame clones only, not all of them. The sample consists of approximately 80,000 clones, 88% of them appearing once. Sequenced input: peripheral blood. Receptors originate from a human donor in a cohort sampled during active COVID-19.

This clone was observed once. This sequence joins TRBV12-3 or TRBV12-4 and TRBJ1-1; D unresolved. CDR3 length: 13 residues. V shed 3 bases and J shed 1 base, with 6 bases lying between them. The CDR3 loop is CASSFGENTEAFF. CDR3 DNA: TGTGCCAGCAGTTTCGGAGAGAACACTGAAGCTTTCTTT.

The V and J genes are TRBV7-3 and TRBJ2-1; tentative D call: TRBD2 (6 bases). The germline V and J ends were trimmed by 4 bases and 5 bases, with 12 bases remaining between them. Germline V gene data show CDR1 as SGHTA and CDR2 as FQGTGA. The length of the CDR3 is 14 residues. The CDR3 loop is CASSSNRLDNEQFF. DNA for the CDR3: TGTGCCAGCAGCTCAAATCGACTAGACAATGAGCAGTTCTTC.

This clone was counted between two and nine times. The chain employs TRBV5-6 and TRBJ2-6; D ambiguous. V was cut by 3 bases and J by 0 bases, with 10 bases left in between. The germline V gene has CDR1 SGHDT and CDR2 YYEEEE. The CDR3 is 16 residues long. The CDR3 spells CASSSTGRSGANVLTF. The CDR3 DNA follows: TGTGCCAGCAGCTCCACTGGGCGCTCTGGGGCCAACGTCCTGACTTTC.

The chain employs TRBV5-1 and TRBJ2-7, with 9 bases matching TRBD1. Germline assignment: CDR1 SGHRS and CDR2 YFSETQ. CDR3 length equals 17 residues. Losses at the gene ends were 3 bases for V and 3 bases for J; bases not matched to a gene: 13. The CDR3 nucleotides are TGCGCCAGCAGCTCGTCCGGGACAGGGCAAGGGGGCTACGAGCAGTACTTC. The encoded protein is CASSSSGTGQGGYEQYF.

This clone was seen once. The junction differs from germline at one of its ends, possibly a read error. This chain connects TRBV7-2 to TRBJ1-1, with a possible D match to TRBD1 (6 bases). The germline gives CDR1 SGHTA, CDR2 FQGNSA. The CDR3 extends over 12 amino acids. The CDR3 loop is CASTLGTGSAFF. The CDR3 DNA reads TGTGCCAGCACCTTAGGAACAGGGTCGGCTTTCTTT. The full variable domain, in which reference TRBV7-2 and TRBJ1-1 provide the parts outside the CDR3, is GAGVSQSPSNKVTEKGKDVELRCDPISGHTALYWYRQSLGQGLEFLIYFQGNSAPDKSGLPSDRFSAERTGGSVSTLTIQRTQQEDSAVYLCASTLGTGSAFFGQGTRLTVV.

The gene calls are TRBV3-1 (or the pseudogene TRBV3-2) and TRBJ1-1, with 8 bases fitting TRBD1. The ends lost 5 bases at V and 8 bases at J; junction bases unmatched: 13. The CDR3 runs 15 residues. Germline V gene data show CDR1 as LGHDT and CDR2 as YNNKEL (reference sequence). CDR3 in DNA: TGTGCCAGCAGCGGATCCGGGACAGGAATGGGAGAAGCTTTCTTT. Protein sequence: CASSGSGTGMGEAFF.

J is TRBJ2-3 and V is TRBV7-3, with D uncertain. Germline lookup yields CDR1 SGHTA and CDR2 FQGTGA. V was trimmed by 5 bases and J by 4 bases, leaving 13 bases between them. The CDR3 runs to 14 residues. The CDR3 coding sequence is TGTGCCAGCAGCCCCACGACGGCGGCAGATACGCAGTATTTT. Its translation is CASSPTTAADTQYF.

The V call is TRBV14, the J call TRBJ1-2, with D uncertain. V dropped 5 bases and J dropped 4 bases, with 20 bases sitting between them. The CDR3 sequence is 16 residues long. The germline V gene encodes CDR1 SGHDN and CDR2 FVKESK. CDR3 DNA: TGTGCCAGCAGCTTGGCCGGAGGGAGTGTGGGCTATGGCTACACCTTC. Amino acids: CASSLAGGSVGYGYTF.

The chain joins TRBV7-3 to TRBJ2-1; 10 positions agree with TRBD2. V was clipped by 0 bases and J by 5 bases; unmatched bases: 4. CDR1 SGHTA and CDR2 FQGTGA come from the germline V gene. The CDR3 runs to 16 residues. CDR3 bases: TGTGCCAGCAGCTTAACAACTAGCGGGAATAACAATGAGCAGTTCTTC. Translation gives CASSLTTSGNNNEQFF.

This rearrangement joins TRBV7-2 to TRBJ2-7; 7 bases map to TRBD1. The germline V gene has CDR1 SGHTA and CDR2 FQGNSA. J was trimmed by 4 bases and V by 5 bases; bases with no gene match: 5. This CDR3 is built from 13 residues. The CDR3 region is CASSRDRPYEQYF. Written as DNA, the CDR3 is TGTGCCAGCAGCCGGGACAGACCTTACGAGCAGTACTTC.

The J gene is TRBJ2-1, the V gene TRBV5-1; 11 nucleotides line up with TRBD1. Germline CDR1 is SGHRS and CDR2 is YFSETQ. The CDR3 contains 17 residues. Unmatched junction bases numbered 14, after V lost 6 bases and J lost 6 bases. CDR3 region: CASTGGQGAPRGNEQFF. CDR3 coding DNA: TGCGCCAGCACCGGAGGACAGGGGGCCCCCCGCGGCAATGAGCAGTTCTTC.

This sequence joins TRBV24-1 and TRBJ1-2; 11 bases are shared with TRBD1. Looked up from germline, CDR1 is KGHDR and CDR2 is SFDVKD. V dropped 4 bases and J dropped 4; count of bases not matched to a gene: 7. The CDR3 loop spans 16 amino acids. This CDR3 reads CATSDPRTGGVYGYTF. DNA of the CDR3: TGTGCCACCAGTGACCCTAGGACAGGGGGCGTCTATGGCTACACCTTC.

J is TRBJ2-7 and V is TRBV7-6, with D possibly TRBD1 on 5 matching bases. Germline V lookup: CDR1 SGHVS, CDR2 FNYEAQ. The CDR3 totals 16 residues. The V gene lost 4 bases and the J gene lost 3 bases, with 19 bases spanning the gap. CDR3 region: CASSSRTPLEGYEQYF. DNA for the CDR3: TGTGCCAGCAGCTCTCGGACACCCCTAGAAGGCTACGAGCAGTACTTC.

The CDR3: CATGEGGNYEQYF. The CDR3, as DNA: TGTGCCACCGGGGAGGGGGGGAACTACGAGCAGTACTTC. V is TRBV24-1 and J is TRBJ2-7; weak D call: TRBD2 (7 bases). Germline CDR1 reads KGHDR; CDR2 reads SFDVKD. V lost 9 bases to trimming and J lost 3 bases, with 14 bases between them. CDR3 length equals 13 residues.